The sequence of this T cell receptor beta chain was determined in a study of blood T cell repertoires in COVID-19. Study overall: The study drew acute and convalescent COVID-19 samples from the United States, Italy and Spain. The analysed material was cDNA or gDNA that came from T cells, B-cell-depleted T cells, or PBMCs.

Methods used by the authors: Cell counts per sample came from amplifying reference gene primers. Measured with immunoSEQ multiplex PCR; TCRdb has only the in-frame clones, and not every one. V and J calls and clone size come straight from that table; D and trimming were deduced from the DNA. The sample has around 130,000 clones, 75% to 85% seen once. CDR3 length equals 14 residues. CDR1 SGHAT and CDR2 FQNNGV come from the germline V gene. The trim removed 5 bases at V and 2 bases at J, leaving 0 bases unmatched. Sequenced material: peripheral blood. The TCR was taken from a woman of 80 years or more with acute or convalescent COVID-19. The chain is built from TRBV11-2 and TRBJ2-7; 13 bases match TRBD2. CDR3: CASSTSGGAYEQYF. DNA of the CDR3: TGTGCCAGCAGCACTAGCGGGGGGGCCTACGAGCAGTACTTC.